This T cell receptor beta chain originates from a study of spatial heterogeneity in lung cancer. Study-level results: Ubiquitous, expanded tumor-derived TCRs were more frequently observed in blood at resection than at follow-up.

At least ten counts were recorded for this clonotype. The antigen is undetermined. Unique molecular identifiers tagged every individual TCR cDNA molecule. TCRdb independently ran MiXCR on the 5' RACE reads; one entry per CDR3 protein. This table has roughly 39,000 distinct CDR3 sequences, 6% to 7.5% appearing once. The sample's time point: sample taken at primary tumor resection. Sequencing was performed on whole RNA extracted from tumor and nontumor lung tissue, or from frozen PBMC, and the material was left unsorted. The clonotype was recovered from a female donor with early-stage non-small cell lung cancer. Specimen: PBMCs, collected at surgery.

Here the CDR3 DNA reads TGTGCCAGCAGTTTAACCACCCTTGGGGGCGCGGAGACCCAGTACTTC. It encodes CASSLTTLGGAETQYF. The chain recombines TRBV12-3 or TRBV12-4 with TRBJ2-5; a weak D match, TRBD1 (6 bases). V lost 2 bases and J lost 5, with 18 bases in between. This CDR3 comprises 16 residues.